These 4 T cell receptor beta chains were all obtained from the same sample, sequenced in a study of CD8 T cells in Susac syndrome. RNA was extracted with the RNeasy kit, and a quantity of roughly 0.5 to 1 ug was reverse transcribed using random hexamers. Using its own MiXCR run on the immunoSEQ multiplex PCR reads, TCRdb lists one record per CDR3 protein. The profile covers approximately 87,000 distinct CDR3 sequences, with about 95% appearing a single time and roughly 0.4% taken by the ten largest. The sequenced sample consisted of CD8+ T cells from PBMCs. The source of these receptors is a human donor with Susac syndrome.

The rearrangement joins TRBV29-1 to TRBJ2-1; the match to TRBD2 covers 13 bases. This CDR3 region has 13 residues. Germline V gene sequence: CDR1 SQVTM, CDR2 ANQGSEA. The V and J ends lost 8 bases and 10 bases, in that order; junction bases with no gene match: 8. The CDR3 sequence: CSLPGGLAGEQFF. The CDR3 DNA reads TGCAGCCTACCTGGGGGACTAGCGGGAGAGCAGTTCTTC.

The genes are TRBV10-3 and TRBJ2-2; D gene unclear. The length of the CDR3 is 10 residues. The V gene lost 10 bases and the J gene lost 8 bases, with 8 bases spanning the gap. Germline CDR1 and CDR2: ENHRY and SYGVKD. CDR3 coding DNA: TGTGCCACTCTGGGAGGGGAGCTGTTTTTT. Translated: CATLGGELFF.

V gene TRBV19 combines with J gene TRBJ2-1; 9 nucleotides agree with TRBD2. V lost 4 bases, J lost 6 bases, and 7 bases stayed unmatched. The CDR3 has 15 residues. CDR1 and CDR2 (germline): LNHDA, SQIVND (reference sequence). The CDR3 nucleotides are TGTGCCAGTAGTAGTAGCGGGGGACCCGCCAATGAGCAGTTCTTC. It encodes CASSSSGGPANEQFF.

CDR3 amino acids: CASSVALGGVNEQYF. The CDR3 nucleotides read TGTGCCAGCAGCGTAGCTTTGGGCGGGGTCAACGAGCAGTACTTC. V and J are TRBV9 and TRBJ2-7, with D perhaps matching TRBD2 (6 bases). Trimming removed 0 bases from V and 5 bases from J, with 15 bases in between. There are 15 residues in the CDR3. Germline V gene sequence: CDR1 SGDLS, CDR2 YYNGEE.